The 3 T cell receptor beta chains below were found in one sample sequenced in a study of T cells in Graves' hyperthyroidism and ophthalmopathy. Amplification targeted TCR beta CDR3 regions from RNA transcripts. The primer set for the first-round RT-PCR of the TCR CDR3 was HTBI. TCRdb itself ran the multiplex PCR reads through MiXCR, one entry per CDR3 protein. In the table there are 600,000 to 650,000 distinct CDR3 sequences, 16% of which are singletons. The source material was blood. Receptor source: a woman aged 25 to 39 with Graves' hyperthyroidism.

This clonotype occurred a few times. V gene TRBV15 combines with J gene TRBJ2-3, with no clear D. The CDR3 length is 20 residues. CDR1 LNHNV and CDR2 YYDKDF come from the germline V gene (reference sequence). V was pared by 3 bases and J by 4 bases, with 29 bases between. The CDR3 sequence: CATSRGLLASPMKGADTQYF. CDR3 in DNA: TGTGCCACCAGCAGGGGGTTGTTAGCCTCTCCTATGAAGGGCGCAGATACGCAGTATTTT.

The J gene is TRBJ2-2, the V gene TRBV20-1; 8 bases are shared with TRBD2. This CDR3 contains 23 residues. The germline gives CDR1 DFQATT, CDR2 SNEGSKA (reference sequence). V dropped 0 bases and J dropped 3; count of bases not matched to a gene: 27. The CDR3, as DNA: TGCAGTGCTAGAGATGTAGGGATTAGCGGGGATTTAGCGGGATCCACTTACACCGGGGAGCTGTTTTTT. Translated, it gives CSARDVGISGDLAGSTYTGELFF.

The chain employs TRBV7-9 and TRBJ2-7, with 7 positions matching TRBD2. Germline V gives CDR1 SEHNR, CDR2 FQNEAQ (reference sequence). There are 15 residues in the CDR3. The V segment lost 5 bases and the J segment 4 bases; nucleotides outside the gene matches: 11. The CDR3 reads CASSQVEGGPYEQYF. The CDR3 DNA follows: TGTGCCAGCAGCCAAGTGGAGGGAGGGCCATACGAGCAGTACTTC.